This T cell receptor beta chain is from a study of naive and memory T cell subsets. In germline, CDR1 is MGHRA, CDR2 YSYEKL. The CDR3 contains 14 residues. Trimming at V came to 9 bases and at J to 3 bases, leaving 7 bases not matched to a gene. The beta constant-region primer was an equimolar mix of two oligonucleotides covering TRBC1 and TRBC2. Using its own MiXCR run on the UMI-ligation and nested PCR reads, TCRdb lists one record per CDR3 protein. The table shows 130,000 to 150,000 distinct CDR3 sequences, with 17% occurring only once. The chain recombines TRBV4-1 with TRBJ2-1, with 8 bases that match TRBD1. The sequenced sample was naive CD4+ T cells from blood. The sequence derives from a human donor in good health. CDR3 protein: CASATGGNYNEQFF. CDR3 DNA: TGCGCCAGTGCCACAGGGGGGAACTACAATGAGCAGTTCTTC.